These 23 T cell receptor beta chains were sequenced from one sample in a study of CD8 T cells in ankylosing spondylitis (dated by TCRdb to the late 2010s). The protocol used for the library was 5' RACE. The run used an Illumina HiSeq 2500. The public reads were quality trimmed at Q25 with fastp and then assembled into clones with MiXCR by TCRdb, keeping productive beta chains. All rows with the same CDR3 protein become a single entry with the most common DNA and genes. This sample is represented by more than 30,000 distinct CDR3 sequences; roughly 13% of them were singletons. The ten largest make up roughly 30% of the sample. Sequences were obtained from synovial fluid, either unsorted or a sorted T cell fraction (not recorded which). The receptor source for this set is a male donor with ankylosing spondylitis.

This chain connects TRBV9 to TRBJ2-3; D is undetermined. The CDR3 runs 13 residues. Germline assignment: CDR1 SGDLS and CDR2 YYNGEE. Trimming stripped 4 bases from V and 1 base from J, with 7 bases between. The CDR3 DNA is TGTGCCAGCAGCCAAGGGCGCACAGATACGCAGTATTTT. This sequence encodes CASSQGRTDTQYF.

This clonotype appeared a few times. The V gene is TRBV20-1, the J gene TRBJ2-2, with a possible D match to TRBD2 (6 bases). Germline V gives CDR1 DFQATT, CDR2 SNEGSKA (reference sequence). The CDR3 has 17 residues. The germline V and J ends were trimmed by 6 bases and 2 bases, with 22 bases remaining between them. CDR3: CSATAIPRDLNTGELFF. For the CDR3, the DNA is TGCAGTGCGACAGCCATTCCCCGGGACTTAAACACCGGGGAGCTGTTTTTT.

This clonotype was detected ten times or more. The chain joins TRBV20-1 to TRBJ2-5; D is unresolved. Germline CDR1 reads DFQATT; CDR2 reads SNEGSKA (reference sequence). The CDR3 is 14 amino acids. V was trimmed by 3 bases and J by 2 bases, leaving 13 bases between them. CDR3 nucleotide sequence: TGCAGTGCTAGGGGCCGGAGTGAGCAAGAGACCCAGTACTTC. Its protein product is CSARGRSEQETQYF.

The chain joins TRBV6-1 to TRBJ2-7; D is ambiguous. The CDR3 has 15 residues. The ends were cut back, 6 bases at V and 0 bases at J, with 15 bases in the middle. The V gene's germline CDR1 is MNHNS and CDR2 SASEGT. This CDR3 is CASSLPRSRSYEQYF. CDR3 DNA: TGTGCCAGCAGCCTGCCGCGGTCTCGCTCCTACGAGCAGTACTTC.

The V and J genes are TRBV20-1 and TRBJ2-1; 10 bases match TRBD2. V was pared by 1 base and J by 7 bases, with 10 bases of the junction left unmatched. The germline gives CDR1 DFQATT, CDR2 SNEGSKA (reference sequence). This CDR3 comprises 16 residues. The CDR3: CSARVLQREGTNEQFF. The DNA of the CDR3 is TGCAGTGCTAGAGTCCTCCAGCGGGAGGGCACGAATGAGCAGTTCTTC.

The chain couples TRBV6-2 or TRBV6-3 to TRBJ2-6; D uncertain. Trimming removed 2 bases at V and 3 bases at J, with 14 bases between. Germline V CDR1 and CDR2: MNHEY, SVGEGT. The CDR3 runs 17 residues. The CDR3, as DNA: TGTGCCAGCAGTTACCCCCATCTTATTTATGGGGCCAACGTCCTGACTTTC. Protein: CASSYPHLIYGANVLTF.

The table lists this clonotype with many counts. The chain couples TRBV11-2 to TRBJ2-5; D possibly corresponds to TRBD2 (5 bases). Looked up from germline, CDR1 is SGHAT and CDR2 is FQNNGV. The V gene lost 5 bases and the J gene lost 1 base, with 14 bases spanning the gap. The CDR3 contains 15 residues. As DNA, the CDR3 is TGTGCCAGCAGCACCGTTAGGGCGGGCCAAGAGACCCAGTACTTC. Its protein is CASSTVRAGQETQYF.

The CDR3 region has the DNA TGTGCCAGCAGCTTAGACGAGAACACTGAAGCTTTCTTT. Protein product: CASSLDENTEAFF. The chain has TRBV5-6 and TRBJ1-1; D is uncertain. The CDR3 runs 13 residues. Between the trimmed V and J ends, which lost 2 bases and 1 base, there was a span of 6 bases. Looked up from germline, CDR1 is SGHDT and CDR2 is YYEEEE.

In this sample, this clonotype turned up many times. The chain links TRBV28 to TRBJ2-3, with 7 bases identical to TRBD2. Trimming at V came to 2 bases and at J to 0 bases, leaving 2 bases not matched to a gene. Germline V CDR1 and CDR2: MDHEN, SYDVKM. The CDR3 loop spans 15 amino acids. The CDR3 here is CASSLREGSTDTQYF. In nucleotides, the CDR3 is TGTGCCAGCAGTTTAAGGGAGGGAAGCACAGATACGCAGTATTTT.

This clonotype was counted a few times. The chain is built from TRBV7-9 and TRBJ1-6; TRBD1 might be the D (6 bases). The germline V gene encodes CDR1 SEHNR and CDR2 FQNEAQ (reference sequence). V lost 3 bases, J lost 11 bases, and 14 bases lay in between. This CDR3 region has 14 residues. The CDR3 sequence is CASSFTGPSAPLHF. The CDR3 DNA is TGTGCCAGCAGCTTCACAGGGCCCAGTGCACCCCTCCACTTT. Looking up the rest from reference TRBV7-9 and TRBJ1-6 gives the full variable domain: DTGVSQNPRHKITKRGQNVTFRCDPISEHNRLYWYRQTLGQGPEFLTYFQNEAQLEKSRLLSDRFSAERPKGSFSTLEIQRTEQGDSAMYLCASSFTGPSAPLHFGNGTRLTVT.

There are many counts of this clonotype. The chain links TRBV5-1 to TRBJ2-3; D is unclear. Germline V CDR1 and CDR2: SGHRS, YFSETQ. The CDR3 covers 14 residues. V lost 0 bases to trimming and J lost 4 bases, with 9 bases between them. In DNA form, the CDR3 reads TGCGCCAGCAGCTTGGCCGGGCAAGCAGATACGCAGTATTTT. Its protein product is CASSLAGQADTQYF.

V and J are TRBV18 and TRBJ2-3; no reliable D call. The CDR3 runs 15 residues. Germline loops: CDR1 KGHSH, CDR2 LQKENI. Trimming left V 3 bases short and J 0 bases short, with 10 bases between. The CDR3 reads CASSPPIASTDTQYF. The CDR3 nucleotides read TGTGCCAGCTCACCCCCCATAGCTAGCACAGATACGCAGTATTTT.

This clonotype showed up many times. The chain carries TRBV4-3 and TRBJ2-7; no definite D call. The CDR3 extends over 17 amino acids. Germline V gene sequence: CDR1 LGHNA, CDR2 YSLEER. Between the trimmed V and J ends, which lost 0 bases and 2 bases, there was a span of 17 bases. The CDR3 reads CASSQDLSDGRTYEQYF. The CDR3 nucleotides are TGCGCCAGCAGCCAAGATCTATCGGACGGTCGAACCTACGAGCAGTACTTC.

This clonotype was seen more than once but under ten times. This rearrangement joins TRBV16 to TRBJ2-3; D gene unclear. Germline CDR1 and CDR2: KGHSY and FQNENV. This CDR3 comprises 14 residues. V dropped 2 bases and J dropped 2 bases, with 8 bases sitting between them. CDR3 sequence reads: CASSQGAPTDTQYF. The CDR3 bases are TGTGCCAGCAGCCAAGGAGCTCCCACAGATACGCAGTATTTT.

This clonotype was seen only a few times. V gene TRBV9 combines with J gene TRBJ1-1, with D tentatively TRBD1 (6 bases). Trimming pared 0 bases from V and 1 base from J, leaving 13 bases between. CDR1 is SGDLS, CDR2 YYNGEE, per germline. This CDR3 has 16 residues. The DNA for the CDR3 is TGTGCCAGCAGCGTAGCGCAGGGGATAAGGAACACTGAAGCTTTCTTT. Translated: CASSVAQGIRNTEAFF.

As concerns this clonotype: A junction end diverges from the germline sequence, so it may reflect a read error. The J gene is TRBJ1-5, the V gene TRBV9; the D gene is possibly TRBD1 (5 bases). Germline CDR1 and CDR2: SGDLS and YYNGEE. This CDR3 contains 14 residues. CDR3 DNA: TGTGCCAGCAGCTGGGGACCGATAAATCAGCCCCATCATTTT. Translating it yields CASSWGPINQPHHF.

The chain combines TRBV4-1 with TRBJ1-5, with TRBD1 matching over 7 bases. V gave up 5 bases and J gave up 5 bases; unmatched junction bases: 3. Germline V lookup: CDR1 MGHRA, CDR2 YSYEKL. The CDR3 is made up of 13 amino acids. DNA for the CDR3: TGCGCCAGCAGCGCGACAGGGTATCAGCCCCAGCATTTT. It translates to CASSATGYQPQHF.

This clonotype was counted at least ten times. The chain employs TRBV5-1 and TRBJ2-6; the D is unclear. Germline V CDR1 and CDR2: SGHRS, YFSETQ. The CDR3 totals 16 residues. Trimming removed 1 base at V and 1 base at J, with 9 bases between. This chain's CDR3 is CASSLFRISGANVLTF. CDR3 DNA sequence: TGCGCCAGCAGCTTGTTCCGGATTTCTGGGGCCAACGTCCTGACTTTC.

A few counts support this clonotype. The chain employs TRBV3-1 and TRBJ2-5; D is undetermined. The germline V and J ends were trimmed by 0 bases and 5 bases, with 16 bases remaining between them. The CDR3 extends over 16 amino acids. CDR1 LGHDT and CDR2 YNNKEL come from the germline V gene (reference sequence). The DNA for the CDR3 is TGTGCCAGCAGCCAAGAATTCTCCCGAGATGGGGAGACCCAGTACTTC. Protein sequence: CASSQEFSRDGETQYF.

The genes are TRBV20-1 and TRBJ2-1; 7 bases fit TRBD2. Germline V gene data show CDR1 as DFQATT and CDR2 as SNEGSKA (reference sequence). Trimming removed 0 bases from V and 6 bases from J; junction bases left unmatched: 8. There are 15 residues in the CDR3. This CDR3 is CSARDSLADFNEQFF. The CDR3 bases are TGCAGTGCTAGAGACTCTCTAGCGGACTTCAATGAGCAGTTCTTC.

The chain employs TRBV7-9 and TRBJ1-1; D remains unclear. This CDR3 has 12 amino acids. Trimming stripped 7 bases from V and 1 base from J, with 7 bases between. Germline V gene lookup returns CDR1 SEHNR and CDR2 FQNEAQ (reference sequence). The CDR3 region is CASTPGNTEAFF. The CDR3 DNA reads TGTGCCAGCACCCCAGGGAACACTGAAGCTTTCTTT.

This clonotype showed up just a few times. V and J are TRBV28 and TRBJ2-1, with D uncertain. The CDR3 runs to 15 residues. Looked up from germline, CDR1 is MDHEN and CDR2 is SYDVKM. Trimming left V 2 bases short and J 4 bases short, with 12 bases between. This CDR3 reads CASSLISRYYNEQFF. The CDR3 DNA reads TGTGCCAGCAGTTTAATCTCGCGGTATTACAATGAGCAGTTCTTC.

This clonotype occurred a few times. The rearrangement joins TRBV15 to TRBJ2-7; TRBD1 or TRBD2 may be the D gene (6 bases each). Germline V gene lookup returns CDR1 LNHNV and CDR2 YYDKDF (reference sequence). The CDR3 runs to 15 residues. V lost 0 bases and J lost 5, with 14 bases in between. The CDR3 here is CATSRDSQGRNEQYF. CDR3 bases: TGTGCCACCAGCAGAGATAGTCAGGGGAGGAACGAGCAGTACTTC.